The text below deals with one TCR beta chain. Its specificity is not known. This sample is part of a study of cytomegalovirus exposure and HLA in healthy donors. At the time of sampling, donors were nominally healthy, though unrecorded immune exposures were likely. Study-wide results and limits: According to an earlier analysis, most TCR beta V segments yielded productive rearrangements about 87% or about 30% of the time. In most subjects, TCR beta sequences reportedly gave accurate predictions of HLA-A and HLA-B alleles.

There are 15 residues in the CDR3. The V segment lost 0 bases and the J segment 6 bases; nucleotides outside the gene matches: 7. From germline, CDR1 is MNHGY and CDR2 SAAAGT. The PCR ran on 60 Vbeta and 13 Jbeta primers. Per the original data handling: In a later analysis, the count reached roughly 80 million unique TCR beta chains, with about 12 million shared. The assay was immunoSEQ multiplex PCR, and TCRdb's table has in-frame clones only and misses some. That table is the source of V, J and clone size, and D and trimming were worked out from the DNA. Here the sample spans fewer than 150,000 clones, around 75% being singletons.

V gene TRBV6-8 combines with J gene TRBJ1-2; 7 bases line up with TRBD1. This clonotype was sampled from a young man in good health and CMV-seronegative. The sample consisted of PBMCs. The CDR3 is CASSYSRGQVHGYTF. The CDR3 nucleotides are TGTGCCAGCAGTTACTCGCGTGGACAGGTGCATGGCTACACCTTC.